Shown below are 10 T cell receptor beta chains from a single sample sequenced in a study of cytomegalovirus exposure and HLA in healthy donors. The PCR made use of 60 Vbeta and 13 Jbeta primers. Profiled with immunoSEQ multiplex PCR; TCRdb holds only in-frame clones, not every one. The data show about 190,000 clones, with roughly 84% seen just once and approximately 2.9% held by the top ten. Source material: PBMCs. The receptors stem from a woman in her forties or fifties in good health and CMV-seropositive.

The chain couples TRBV7-8 to TRBJ1-6, with D unresolved. Germline CDR1 reads SGHVS; CDR2 reads FQNEAQ. V gave up 0 bases and J gave up 5 bases, with 8 bases separating them. There are 15 residues in the CDR3. CDR3 sequence reads: CASSLAEVDNSPLHF. The CDR3 region has the DNA TGTGCCAGCAGCTTAGCAGAGGTGGATAATTCACCCCTCCACTTT.

As to this clone: One junction end disagrees with the germline gene, perhaps due to a read error. The chain couples TRBV7-7 to TRBJ2-3; 13 bases are shared with TRBD2. The CDR3 runs 16 residues. Germline V gene lookup returns CDR1 SSHAT and CDR2 FNYEAQ (reference sequence). The CDR3 DNA reads as TGTGCTAGCAGCTTATCACTAGCGGGGGGGCCAGATACGCAGTATTTT. Protein sequence: CASSLSLAGGPDTQYF.

This chain connects TRBV4-1 to TRBJ2-7; D is ambiguous. The V gene's germline CDR1 is MGHRA and CDR2 YSYEKL. Trimming removed 4 bases at V and 3 bases at J, with 13 bases between. The CDR3 is made up of 14 amino acids. The CDR3 nucleotides are TGCGCCAGCAGCCTCACCGTCTCTAACTACGAGCAGTACTTC. Amino acids: CASSLTVSNYEQYF.

The chain couples TRBV7-9 to TRBJ1-1, with D hard to call. The CDR3 is 15 amino acids. V lost 5 bases and J lost 3, with 16 bases in between. Germline values: CDR1 SEHNR, CDR2 FQNEAQ (reference sequence). CDR3 in amino acids: CASSRRAPPDTEAFF. The CDR3 DNA reads as TGTGCCAGCAGCCGGCGGGCTCCTCCGGACACTGAAGCTTTCTTT. The full variable domain, with the rest looked up from reference TRBV7-9 and TRBJ1-1, is DTGVSQNPRHKITKRGQNVTFRCDPISEHNRLYWYRQTLGQGPEFLTYFQNEAQLEKSRLLSDRFSAERPKGSFSTLEIQRTEQGDSAMYLCASSRRAPPDTEAFFGQGTRLTVV.

The V and J genes are TRBV7-9 and TRBJ2-2; 10 bases align to TRBD1. CDR1 is SEHNR and CDR2 is FQNEAQ in the germline V gene (reference sequence). This CDR3 region has 16 residues. V gave up 5 bases and J gave up 3 bases; unmatched junction bases: 6. In DNA, the CDR3 is TGTGCCAGCAGCCCCCGACAGGGGGCGGACACCGGGGAGCTGTTTTTT. Translated: CASSPRQGADTGELFF.

CDR3 protein: CATSRVQRGGTDTQYF. CDR3 bases: TGTGCCACCAGCAGAGTCCAGCGGGGGGGCACAGATACGCAGTATTTT. The genes are TRBV15 and TRBJ2-3, with 9 nucleotides matching TRBD2. V gave up 1 base and J gave up 1 base; unmatched junction bases: 3. This CDR3 spans 16 amino acids. Looked up from germline, CDR1 is LNHNV and CDR2 is YYDKDF (reference sequence).

The V and J genes are TRBV12-5 and TRBJ2-1, with D possibly TRBD2 on 6 matching bases. Germline loops: CDR1 LGHNT, CDR2 FRNRAP. This CDR3 is built from 11 residues. The V end was cut by 6 bases, the J end by 7 bases, with 7 bases between. CDR3 sequence reads: CASGAGNEQFF. The CDR3 DNA sequence: TGTGCTAGTGGGGCGGGGAATGAGCAGTTCTTC.

The chain is built from TRBV5-5 and TRBJ2-5; perhaps TRBD1 as D (5 bases). Trimming shortened V by 0 bases and J by 2 bases, and 11 bases separated the two germline ends. Germline CDR1 SGHKS, CDR2 YYEKEE (reference sequence). This CDR3 is 15 amino acids long. CDR3 nucleotide sequence: TGTGCCAGCAGCTTGGCACAGGTCGGTCAAGAGACCCAGTACTTC. It translates to CASSLAQVGQETQYF. Filled out from reference TRBV5-5 and TRBJ2-5, the complete variable domain reads DAGVTQSPTHLIKTRGQQVTLRCSPISGHKSVSWYQQVLGQGPQFIFQYYEKEERGRGNFPDRFSARQFPNYSSELNVNALLLGDSALYLCASSLAQVGQETQYFGPGTRLLVL.

The CDR3 sequence is CASKADLSSYEQYF. The CDR3 nucleotides are TGCGCCAGCAAAGCGGATCTCAGCTCCTACGAGCAGTACTTC. This chain uses TRBV10-1 with TRBJ2-7, with D possibly matching TRBD2 (5 bases). The V gene lost 7 bases and the J gene lost 0 bases, with 13 bases spanning the gap. Germline-derived CDR1 and CDR2 are WNHNN and SYGVQD (reference sequence). This CDR3 has 14 residues.

As concerns this clone: Additional DNA sequences in this sample encode the identical CDR3. This chain joins TRBV10-3 and TRBJ1-1; D uncertain. Trimming pared 6 bases from V and 3 bases from J, leaving 5 bases between. CDR1 and CDR2 from the germline V gene are ENHRY and SYGVKD. The CDR3 extends over 11 amino acids. The CDR3 protein is CAIRRDTEAFF. The CDR3 bases are TGTGCCATCAGGAGGGACACTGAAGCTTTCTTT.